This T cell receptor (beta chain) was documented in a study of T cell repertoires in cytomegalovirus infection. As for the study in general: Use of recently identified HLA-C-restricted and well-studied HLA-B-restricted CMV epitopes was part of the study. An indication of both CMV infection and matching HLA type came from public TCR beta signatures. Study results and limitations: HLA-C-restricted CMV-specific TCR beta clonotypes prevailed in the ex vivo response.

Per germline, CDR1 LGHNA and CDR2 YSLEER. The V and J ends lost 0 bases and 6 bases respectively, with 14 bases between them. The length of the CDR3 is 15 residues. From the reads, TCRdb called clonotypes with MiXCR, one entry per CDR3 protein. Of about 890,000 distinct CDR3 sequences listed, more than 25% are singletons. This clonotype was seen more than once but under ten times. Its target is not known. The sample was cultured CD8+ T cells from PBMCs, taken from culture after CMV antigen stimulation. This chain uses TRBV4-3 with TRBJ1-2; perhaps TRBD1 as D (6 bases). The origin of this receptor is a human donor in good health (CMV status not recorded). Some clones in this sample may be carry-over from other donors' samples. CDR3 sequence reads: CASSQERGLGHGYTF. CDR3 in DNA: TGCGCCAGCAGCCAAGAGAGGGGGTTAGGTCATGGCTACACCTTC.